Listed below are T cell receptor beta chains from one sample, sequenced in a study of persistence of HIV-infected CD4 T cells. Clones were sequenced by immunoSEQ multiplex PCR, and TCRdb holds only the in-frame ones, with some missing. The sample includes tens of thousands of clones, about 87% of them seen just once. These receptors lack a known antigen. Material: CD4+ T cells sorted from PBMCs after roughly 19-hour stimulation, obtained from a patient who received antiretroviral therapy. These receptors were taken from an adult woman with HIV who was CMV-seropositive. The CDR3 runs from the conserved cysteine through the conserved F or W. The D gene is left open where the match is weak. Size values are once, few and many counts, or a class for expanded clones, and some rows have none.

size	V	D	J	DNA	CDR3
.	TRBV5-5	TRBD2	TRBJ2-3	TGTGCCAGCAGCCGCCCGGGACTAGCGGCGGATACGCAGTATTTT	CASSRPGLAADTQYF
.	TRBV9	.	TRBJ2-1	TGTGCCAGCAGTCTTAGCGGAAGCTCCTACAATGAGCAGTTCTTC	CASSLSGSSYNEQFF
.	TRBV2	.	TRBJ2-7	TGTGCCAGCAGTGAATGGGACAAGGGGTTTGGGCAGTACTTC	CASSEWDKGFGQYF
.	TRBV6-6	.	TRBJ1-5	TGTGCCAGCAGACAGGCTTATAGCAATCAGCCCCAGCATTTT	CASRQAYSNQPQHF
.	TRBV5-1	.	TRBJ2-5	TGCGCCAGCAGCCTCCCTCGCGGGTCTATGGAGACCCAGTACTTC	CASSLPRGSMETQYF
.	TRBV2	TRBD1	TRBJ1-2	TGTGCCAGCAGTGACCGCGCAGGGGGCGACTATGGCTACACCTTC	CASSDRAGGDYGYTF
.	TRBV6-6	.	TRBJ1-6	TGTGCCAGCAGTTACTCAGGGACGGGCGGAGGTTCACCCCTCCACTTT	CASSYSGTGGGSPLHF
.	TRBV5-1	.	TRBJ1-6	TGCGCCAGCAGCCTGGACCTGGGCGGATCACCCCTCCACTTT	CASSLDLGGSPLHF
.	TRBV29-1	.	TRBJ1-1	TGCAGCGCCCTGGTTACAGCGAACACTGAAGCTTTCTTT	CSALVTANTEAFF
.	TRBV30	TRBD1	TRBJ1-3	TGTGCCTGGAGTTCATTGGGACAGCCCGAAAACACCATATATTTT	CAWSSLGQPENTIYF
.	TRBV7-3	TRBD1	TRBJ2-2	TGTGCCAGCAGCCCCGGGACAGCCACCGGGGAGCTGTTTTTT	CASSPGTATGELFF
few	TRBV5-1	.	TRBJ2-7	TGCGCCAGCAGCGACTTGGGCGAGCAGTACTTC	CASSDLGEQYF
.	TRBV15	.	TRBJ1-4	TGTGCCACCAGCAGAGATTCCAGGACGGGGGAAAAACTGTTTTTT	CATSRDSRTGEKLFF
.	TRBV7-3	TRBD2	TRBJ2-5	TGTGCCAGCAGCTCTACTAGCGCCGCTGCCCAGTACTTC	CASSSTSAAAQYF
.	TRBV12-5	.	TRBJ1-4	TGTGCTAGTGGTTTGGTACTTGGACAGAGTAATGAAAAACTGTTTTTT	CASGLVLGQSNEKLFF
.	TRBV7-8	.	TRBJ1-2	TGTGCCAGCAGCCCGGGCGGAGGCTATGGCTACACCTTC	CASSPGGGYGYTF
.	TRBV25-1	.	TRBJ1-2	TGTGCCAGCAGTGAATTGGGTTGTATATGTCCCCTCTATGGCTACACCTTC	CASSELGCICPLYGYTF
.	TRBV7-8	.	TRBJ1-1	TGTGCCAGCAGCATAGCCACTGAAGCTTTCTTT	CASSIATEAFF
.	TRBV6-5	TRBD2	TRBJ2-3	TGTGCCAGCAGTCTCAGCGGGGGGCCCACAGATACGCAGTATTTT	CASSLSGGPTDTQYF
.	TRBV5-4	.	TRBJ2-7	TGTGCCAGCAGCTTAGACTTTATCTCCTACGAGCAGTACTTC	CASSLDFISYEQYF
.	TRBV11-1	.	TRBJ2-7	TGTGCCAGCAGCCGCCCGGGGCGGTACGAGCAGTACTTC	CASSRPGRYEQYF
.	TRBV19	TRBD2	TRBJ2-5	TGTGCCAGTAGTATGACGGGACCGTCGCTAGCGGGTAATCCCGCGGTAGAGACCCAGTACTTC	CASSMTGPSLAGNPAVETQYF
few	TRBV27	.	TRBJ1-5	TGTGCCAGCAGTACGACCGGGACACTTGGCAATCAGCCCCAGCATTTT	CASSTTGTLGNQPQHF
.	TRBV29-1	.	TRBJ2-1	TGCAGCGCCTGTCCGGGACGAAATGAGCAGTTCTTC	CSACPGRNEQFF
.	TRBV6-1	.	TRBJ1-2	TGTGCCAGCAGTGAAGCGTACGCGAGAATCTATGGCTACACCTTC	CASSEAYARIYGYTF
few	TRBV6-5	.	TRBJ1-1	TGTGCCAGCAGTATCGCAGGGGCAAGGACTGAAGCTTTCTTT	CASSIAGARTEAFF
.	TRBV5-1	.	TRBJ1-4	TGCGCCAGCAGCCTCTCTCCCGGACAGCCTAGTGAAAAACTGTTTTTT	CASSLSPGQPSEKLFF
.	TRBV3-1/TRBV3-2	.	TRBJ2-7	TGTGCCAGCAGCCAAGAAAACGGGGCAGAATTCGAGCAGTACTTC	CASSQENGAEFEQYF
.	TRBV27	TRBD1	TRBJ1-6	TGTGCCAGCAGTTTCTCCGGGACAGGGGGGAGCTCCTATAATTCACCCCTCCACTTT	CASSFSGTGGSSYNSPLHF
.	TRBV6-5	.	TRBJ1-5	TGTGCCAGCAGGGTGGGTGGCAATCAGCCCCAGCATTTT	CASRVGGNQPQHF
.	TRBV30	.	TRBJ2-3	TGTGCCTGGAGAAAGTGGGTTGTAGGGGGGACAGATACGCAGTATTTT	CAWRKWVVGGTDTQYF
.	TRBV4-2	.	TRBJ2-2	TGTGCCAGCAGCCAGTTTACGAACACCGGGGAGCTGTTTTTT	CASSQFTNTGELFF
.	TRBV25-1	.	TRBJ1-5	TGTGCCAGCAGTGATAATGTGGGCAGGGGAAGCAATCAGCCCCAGCATTTT	CASSDNVGRGSNQPQHF
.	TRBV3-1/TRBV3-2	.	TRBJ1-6	TGTGCCAGCAGCCCCCGGGACGGCCATTCACCCCTCCACTTT	CASSPRDGHSPLHF
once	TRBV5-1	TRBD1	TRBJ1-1	TGCGCCAGCAGCTTGCGACAGGGGAACACTGAAGCTTTCTTT	CASSLRQGNTEAFF
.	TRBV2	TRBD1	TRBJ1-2	TGTGCCAGCAGTGGACAGGGGAATGGCTACACCTTC	CASSGQGNGYTF
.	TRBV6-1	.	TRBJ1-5	TGTGCCAGCAGTGAATGGGACACCCATCAGCCCCAGCATTTT	CASSEWDTHQPQHF
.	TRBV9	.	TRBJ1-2	TGTGCCAGCAGCGTACGGGACCTCCCCGCTAACTATGGCTACACCTTC	CASSVRDLPANYGYTF
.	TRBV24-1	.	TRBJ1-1	TGTGCCACCAGTGATTTGCTCACCGAGGGATGGAACACTGAAGCTTTCTTT	CATSDLLTEGWNTEAFF
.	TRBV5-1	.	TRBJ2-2	TGCGCCAGCAGCCCGGACATCAACACCGGGGAGCTGTTTTTT	CASSPDINTGELFF
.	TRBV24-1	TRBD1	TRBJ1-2	TGTGCCACCAGCCGGACAGGGGCATATGGCTACACCTTC	CATSRTGAYGYTF
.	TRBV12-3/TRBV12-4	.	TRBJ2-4	TGTGCCAGCCGAAGGGGAGCCAAAAACATTCAGTACTTC	CASRRGAKNIQYF
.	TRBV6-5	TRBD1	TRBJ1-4	TGTGCCAGCCAGGGGGCCAGTTCAACTAATGAAAAACTGTTTTTT	CASQGASSTNEKLFF
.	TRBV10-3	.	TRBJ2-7	TGTGCCATCAGTCAGGGGTATAACGACGAGCAGTACTTC	CAISQGYNDEQYF
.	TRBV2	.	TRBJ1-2	TGTGCCAGCAGCAGTATAGGAATCTATGGCTACACCTTC	CASSSIGIYGYTF
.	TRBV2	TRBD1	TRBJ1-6	TGTGCCAGCACCGCCGGGACAGGGGTTTCACCCCTCCACTTT	CASTAGTGVSPLHF
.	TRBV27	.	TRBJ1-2	TGTGCCAGCGCTCCGGACAGAATCTATGGCTACACCTTC	CASAPDRIYGYTF
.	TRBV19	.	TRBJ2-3	TGTGCCAGTAGTATCCGAGGCCCGACTAGCACAGATACGCAGTATTTT	CASSIRGPTSTDTQYF
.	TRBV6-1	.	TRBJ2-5	TGTGCCAGCAGTCAACGTCGATCTGGGGAGACCCAGTACTTC	CASSQRRSGETQYF
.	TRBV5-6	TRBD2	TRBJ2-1	TGTGCCAGCAGCTTGATAGCGGGGGGTAGAAGCTCCTACAATGAGCAGTTCTTC	CASSLIAGGRSSYNEQFF
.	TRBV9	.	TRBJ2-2	TGTGCCAGCAGCGTAGTGGCGGACACCGGGGAGCTGTTTTTT	CASSVVADTGELFF
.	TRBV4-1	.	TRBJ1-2	TGCGCCAGCAGCCAAGAGCTAAGGAGAGGGGGGGCGACCTATGGCTACACCTTC	CASSQELRRGGATYGYTF
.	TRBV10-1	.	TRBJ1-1	TGCGCCAGCAAAGCTGACAGATTGAACACTGAAGCTTTCTTT	CASKADRLNTEAFF
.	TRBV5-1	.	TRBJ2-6	TGCGCCAGCAGCTTGGCCTCAGGCTCTGGGGCCAACGTCCTGACTTTC	CASSLASGSGANVLTF
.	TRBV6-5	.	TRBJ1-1	TGTGCCAGCAGTACCGGGGGAGGGAACACTGAAGCTTTCTTT	CASSTGGGNTEAFF
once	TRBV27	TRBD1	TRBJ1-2	TGTGCCAGCAGTTTAGGGGGACAGGGGCGGGGGTATGGCTACACCTTC	CASSLGGQGRGYGYTF
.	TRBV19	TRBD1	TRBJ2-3	TGTGCCAGTAGTGCTAGGACAGGGGGATCGGCACTCACAGATACGCAGTATTTT	CASSARTGGSALTDTQYF
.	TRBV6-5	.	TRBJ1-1	TGTGCCAGCAGCGATCTTGGACGGGGGAACACTGAAGCTTTCTTT	CASSDLGRGNTEAFF
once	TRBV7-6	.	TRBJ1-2	TGTGCCAGCAGCCCCCAGGGGCGATCTGTTGGCTACACCTTC	CASSPQGRSVGYTF